The 27 T cell receptor beta chains listed next were all sequenced from one sample in a study of cytomegalovirus exposure and HLA in healthy donors. A multiplex PCR was run with 60 Vbeta primers and 13 Jbeta primers. TCRdb keeps only in-frame clones here, not all; method: immunoSEQ multiplex PCR. The sample comprises 140,000 to 150,000 clones, 65% to 80% of which are singletons, and roughly 7.3% rests with the top ten. The source material was PBMCs. These receptors all come from a man younger than 45 in good health and CMV-seronegative.

This chain joins TRBV5-6 and TRBJ2-3; tentative D call: TRBD1 (6 bases). This CDR3 comprises 15 residues. Trimming took off 1 base at V and 2 bases at J, with 11 bases between the two ends. Looked up from germline, CDR1 is SGHDT and CDR2 is YYEEEE. CDR3 loop: CASSLYRATTDTQYF. DNA for the CDR3: TGTGCCAGCAGCTTGTACAGGGCTACCACAGATACGCAGTATTTT.

The rearrangement uses TRBV27 and TRBJ1-2, with no clear D. Germline-derived CDR1 and CDR2 are MNHEY and SMNVEV (reference sequence). This CDR3 contains 15 residues. V lost 2 bases and J lost 4, with 14 bases in between. The CDR3 DNA reads TGTGCCAGCAGTTTAAGAGGGAATAGCGTCTATGGCTACACCTTC. Translated: CASSLRGNSVYGYTF.

The chain links TRBV4-2 to TRBJ2-1, with 10 bases that match TRBD2. The ends lost 0 bases at V and 9 bases at J; junction bases unmatched: 11. This CDR3 is 17 amino acids long. Per the germline V gene, CDR1 is LGHNA and CDR2 is YNFKEQ. This CDR3 is CASSQDRERGGRSEQFF. CDR3 coding DNA: TGTGCCAGCAGCCAAGATAGGGAGCGGGGGGGCAGGTCTGAGCAGTTCTTC.

In its sample, this clone was seen a few times. This rearrangement joins TRBV6-1 to TRBJ1-2; maybe TRBD1 (5 bases). The CDR3 loop spans 14 amino acids. Trimming took 7 bases from V and 4 from J, leaving 16 bases between them. CDR1 is MNHNS, CDR2 SASEGT, per germline. The CDR3 region is CASIQGAGFYGYTF. CDR3 DNA sequence: TGTGCCAGCATTCAAGGGGCAGGTTTCTATGGCTACACCTTC.

V is TRBV5-1 and J is TRBJ2-3; the match to TRBD2 covers 8 bases. V gave up 2 bases and J gave up 3 bases; unmatched junction bases: 5. Germline CDR1 reads SGHRS; CDR2 reads YFSETQ. The CDR3 spans 15 residues. DNA of the CDR3: TGCGCCAGCAGCTTTGAACTAGCGGAGACAGATACGCAGTATTTT. Protein product: CASSFELAETDTQYF.

Notes on this clone: Compared with germline, one end of the junction differs, possibly owing to a read error. This chain joins TRBV5-1 and TRBJ2-6, with TRBD1 matching 8 bases. CDR1 SGHRS and CDR2 YFSETQ come from the germline V gene. The CDR3 loop spans 17 amino acids. CDR3 residues: CASSTTGGYSGANGLTF. CDR3 DNA sequence: TGCGCCAGCAGCACCACAGGGGGATATTCCGGGGCCAACGGCCTGACTTTC.

V is TRBV23-1 and J is TRBJ2-7; 8 bases align to TRBD1. TRBV23-1 is classed as an ORF, of uncertain function. The CDR3 consists of 15 residues. Trimming took 7 bases from V and 2 from J; bases not matched to a gene: 10. CDR3 DNA sequence: TGCGCCAGCACCCGGACAGGGCCTTACACCTACGAGCAGTACTTC. Protein product: CASTRTGPYTYEQYF.

V usage is TRBV6-5 and J usage is TRBJ1-3; 7 nucleotides match TRBD1. Germline assignment: CDR1 MNHEY and CDR2 SVGAGI. This CDR3 region has 15 residues. The ends lost 7 bases at V and 1 base at J; junction bases unmatched: 7. The CDR3 loop is CASTQDRTSGNTIYF. The DNA for the CDR3 is TGTGCCAGCACTCAGGACAGGACGTCTGGAAACACCATATATTTT.

The J gene is TRBJ2-4, the V gene TRBV2, with 8 bases matching TRBD2. Germline V gene lookup returns CDR1 SNHLY and CDR2 FYNNEI. The CDR3 is 16 amino acids. V gave up 4 bases and J gave up 2 bases; unmatched junction bases: 7. The CDR3 loop is CASSAESGSPKNIQYF. CDR3 in DNA: TGTGCCAGCAGTGCTGAAAGCGGGAGCCCCAAAAACATTCAGTACTTC.

In its sample, this clone was seen a few times. The chain has TRBV6-1 and TRBJ2-3; 7 bases are a match to TRBD2. With 6 bases clipped from V and 2 bases from J, the junction kept 8 bases outside the gene matches. This CDR3 region has 15 residues. Per germline, CDR1 MNHNS and CDR2 SASEGT. CDR3 coding DNA: TGTGCCAGCAGGGGCACGGGGGGTCCCACAGATACGCAGTATTTT. This sequence encodes CASRGTGGPTDTQYF.

V usage is TRBV6-6 and J usage is TRBJ1-2, with D possibly TRBD1 on 6 matching bases. This CDR3 contains 14 residues. V was shortened by 0 bases and J by 6 bases, with 11 bases between the two germline ends. CDR1 is MNHNY and CDR2 is SVGAGI in the germline V gene (reference sequence). CDR3 DNA: TGTGCCAGCAGTTACTCGCCGGACAGTGATGGCTACACCTTC. It translates to CASSYSPDSDGYTF.

The chain joins TRBV7-9 to TRBJ2-7, with 10 bases fitting TRBD1. Trimming cost V 2 bases and J 5 bases; bases outside gene matches: 6. The CDR3 is made up of 15 amino acids. Germline CDR1 SEHNR, CDR2 FQNEAQ (reference sequence). DNA for the CDR3: TGTGCCAGCAGCTTATCCCGGACAGGGGGGAACGAGCAGTACTTC. Translation gives CASSLSRTGGNEQYF.

J is TRBJ2-2 and V is TRBV9; the match to TRBD2 covers 8 bases. CDR1 is SGDLS and CDR2 is YYNGEE in the germline V gene. V shed 1 base, J shed 6 bases, and the junction held 8 bases outside the gene matches. The CDR3 totals 16 residues. DNA of the CDR3: TGTGCCAGCAGCGTATGGAATAGCGGGGCGTCCGGGGAGCTGTTTTTT. Amino acid sequence: CASSVWNSGASGELFF.

The V gene is TRBV2, the J gene TRBJ1-6; D remains ambiguous. V was cut by 4 bases and J by 9 bases, with 22 bases left in between. The germline CDR1 and CDR2 sequences are SNHLY and FYNNEI. The CDR3 spans 17 residues. CDR3 bases: TGTGCCAGCAGTGGGGAGACCTTCGCAAGAACGGCTTCACCCCTCCACTTT. Its translation is CASSGETFARTASPLHF.

The rearrangement uses TRBV25-1 and TRBJ2-5, with 10 bases matching TRBD1. The CDR3 sequence is 17 residues long. After removal of 4 bases from V and 5 bases from J, the junction contained 13 bases not matched to a gene. Germline CDR1 MGHDK, CDR2 SYGVNS. CDR3 nucleotide sequence: TGTGCCAGCAGTGCGGACCGTGGGACAGGGGCGAGGGAGACCCAGTACTTC. Its translation is CASSADRGTGARETQYF. The full variable domain, in which reference TRBV25-1 and TRBJ2-5 provide the parts outside the CDR3, is EADIYQTPRYLVIGTGKKITLECSQTMGHDKMYWYQQDPGMELHLIHYSYGVNSTEKGDLSSESTVSRIRTEHFPLTLESARPSHTSQYLCASSADRGTGARETQYFGPGTRLLVL.

This clone has just one count. The chain is built from TRBV28 and TRBJ2-1, with D unresolved. The germline gives CDR1 MDHEN, CDR2 SYDVKM. This CDR3 contains 13 residues. V lost 3 bases to trimming and J lost 6 bases, with 9 bases between them. The DNA of the CDR3 is TGTGCCAGCAGTTTGATTTCCAGCAATGAGCAGTTCTTC. This encodes CASSLISSNEQFF. The variable domain in full, with the rest retrieved from reference TRBV28 and TRBJ2-1, is DVKVTQSSRYLVKRTGEKVFLECVQDMDHENMFWYRQDPGLGLRLIYFSYDVKMKEKGDIPEGYSVSREKKERFSLILESASTNQTSMYLCASSLISSNEQFFGPGTRLTVL.

The chain combines TRBV4-1 with TRBJ2-1; D gene uncertain. Germline values: CDR1 MGHRA, CDR2 YSYEKL. The CDR3 contains 14 residues. V was cut by 0 bases and J by 9 bases, with 12 bases left in between. The CDR3 is CASSQDAPPIEQFF. CDR3 DNA: TGCGCCAGCAGCCAAGATGCCCCCCCTATTGAGCAGTTCTTC.

J is TRBJ2-2 and V is TRBV10-1, with 9 bases lining up with TRBD2. With V trimmed by 4 bases and J by 6 bases, 9 bases remained unmatched. CDR3 size: 16 residues. The germline V gene encodes CDR1 WNHNN and CDR2 SYGVQD (reference sequence). CDR3 sequence: CASSGALVAGAGELFF. The CDR3 nucleotides are TGCGCCAGCAGTGGCGCTCTGGTAGCGGGAGCCGGGGAGCTGTTTTTT.

The chain combines TRBV9 with TRBJ2-2; D is unresolved. The germline gives CDR1 SGDLS, CDR2 YYNGEE. The ends were cut back, 0 bases at V and 4 bases at J, with 4 bases in the middle. This CDR3 has 13 residues. This CDR3 is CASSVAGTGELFF. DNA of the CDR3: TGTGCCAGCAGCGTAGCGGGCACCGGGGAGCTGTTTTTT.

This chain joins TRBV5-1 and TRBJ1-6, with D maybe TRBD1 (6 bases). CDR3 length: 16 residues. Germline CDR1 is SGHRS and CDR2 is YFSETQ. V was shortened by 4 bases and J by 8 bases, with 19 bases between the two germline ends. The CDR3 loop reads CASSAGASSRDSPLHF. Written as DNA, the CDR3 is TGCGCCAGCAGCGCGGGGGCCAGTTCCAGGGATTCACCCCTCCACTTT. Variable domain in full (rest from reference TRBV5-1 and TRBJ1-6): KAGVTQTPRYLIKTRGQQVTLSCSPISGHRSVSWYQQTPGQGLQFLFEYFSETQRNKGNFPGRFSGRQFSNSRSEMNVSTLELGDSALYLCASSAGASSRDSPLHFGNGTRLTVT.

The rearrangement joins TRBV6-1 to TRBJ1-2; D is perhaps TRBD1 (6 bases). Germline CDR1 reads MNHNS; CDR2 reads SASEGT. The V and J ends lost 1 base and 7 bases respectively, with 10 bases between them. The CDR3 contains 13 residues. The CDR3 bases are TGTGCCAGCAGTGAAGGGGGGCTGGGTGGCTACACCTTC. It is translated as CASSEGGLGGYTF.

This clone has just one count. The V gene is TRBV6-1, the J gene TRBJ2-7, with 9 bases that match TRBD1. The J segment lost 3 bases and the V segment lost 4 bases, leaving 4 bases of the junction unmatched. The germline gives CDR1 MNHNS, CDR2 SASEGT. The length of the CDR3 is 14 residues. The CDR3 DNA reads TGTGCCAGCAGTGCCGGGACAGGGTTCTACGAGCAGTACTTC. Its translation is CASSAGTGFYEQYF.

The chain joins TRBV29-1 to TRBJ2-5, with 12 bases fitting TRBD2. Germline-derived CDR1 and CDR2 are SQVTM and ANQGSEA. CDR3 length: 17 residues. The V and J ends lost 5 bases and 3 bases, in that order; junction bases with no gene match: 13. The CDR3: CSVYERLAGVTKETQYF. The CDR3 region has the DNA TGCAGCGTTTACGAAAGACTAGCGGGGGTTACCAAAGAGACCCAGTACTTC.

The chain uses TRBV19 and TRBJ2-7; D uncertain. The germline CDR1 and CDR2 sequences are LNHDA and SQIVND (reference sequence). Deletions cut 1 base from V and 2 bases from J, with 9 bases between. The CDR3 has 14 amino acids. The CDR3 region is CASSIGAGTYEQYF. The CDR3 DNA follows: TGTGCCAGTAGTATAGGGGCCGGCACCTACGAGCAGTACTTC.

The chain combines TRBV28 with TRBJ2-7; TRBD1 agrees at 8 bases. The V gene end was trimmed by 6 bases and the J gene end by 4 bases; junction bases not matched to a gene: 5. CDR1 is MDHEN, CDR2 SYDVKM, per germline. The CDR3 spans 13 residues. CDR3 sequence (DNA): TGTGCCAGCAGAGGGACAGGAGGTTACGAGCAGTACTTC. It specifies CASRGTGGYEQYF. Drawing the rest from reference TRBV28 and TRBJ2-7, the complete variable domain is DVKVTQSSRYLVKRTGEKVFLECVQDMDHENMFWYRQDPGLGLRLIYFSYDVKMKEKGDIPEGYSVSREKKERFSLILESASTNQTSMYLCASRGTGGYEQYFGPGTRLTVT.

The chain recombines TRBV15 with TRBJ2-7, with 9 positions matching TRBD1. Germline-derived CDR1 and CDR2 are LNHNV and YYDKDF (reference sequence). CDR3 size: 13 residues. The V segment lost 11 bases and the J segment 5 bases; nucleotides outside the gene matches: 10. This chain's CDR3 is CAVLQGAEDEQYF. CDR3 bases: TGTGCCGTTTTACAGGGGGCAGAAGACGAGCAGTACTTC.

This clone has just a few counts. V gene TRBV28 combines with J gene TRBJ1-4; 8 nucleotides match TRBD1. Germline CDR1 is MDHEN and CDR2 is SYDVKM. Unmatched junction bases numbered 2, after V lost 5 bases and J lost 0 bases. The CDR3 is 15 amino acids. Here the CDR3 reads CASSQTGATNEKLFF. CDR3 nucleotide sequence: TGTGCCAGCAGTCAGACAGGGGCAACTAATGAAAAACTGTTTTTT.